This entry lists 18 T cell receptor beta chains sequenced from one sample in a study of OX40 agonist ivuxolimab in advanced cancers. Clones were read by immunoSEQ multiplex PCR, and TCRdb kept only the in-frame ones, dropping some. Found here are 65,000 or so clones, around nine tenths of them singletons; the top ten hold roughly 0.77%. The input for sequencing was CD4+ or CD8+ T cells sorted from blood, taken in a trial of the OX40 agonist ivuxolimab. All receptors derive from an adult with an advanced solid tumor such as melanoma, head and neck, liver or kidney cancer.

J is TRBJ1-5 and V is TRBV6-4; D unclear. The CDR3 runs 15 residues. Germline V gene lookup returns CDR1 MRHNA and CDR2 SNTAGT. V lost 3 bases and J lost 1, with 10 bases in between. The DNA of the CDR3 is TGTGCCAGCAGTGAGAACGGTCTGAGCAATCAGCCCCAGCATTTT. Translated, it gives CASSENGLSNQPQHF.

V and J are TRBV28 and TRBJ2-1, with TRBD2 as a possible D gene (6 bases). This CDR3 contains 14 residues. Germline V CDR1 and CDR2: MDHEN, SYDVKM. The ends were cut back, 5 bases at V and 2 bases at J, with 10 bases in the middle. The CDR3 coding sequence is TGTGCCAGCAGTCCGGGCGGGGCCTACAATGAGCAGTTCTTC. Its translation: CASSPGGAYNEQFF.

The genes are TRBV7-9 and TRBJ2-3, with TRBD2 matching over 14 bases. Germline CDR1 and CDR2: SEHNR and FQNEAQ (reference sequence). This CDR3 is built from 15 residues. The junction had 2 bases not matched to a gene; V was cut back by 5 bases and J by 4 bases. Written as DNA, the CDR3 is TGTGCCAGCAGCGGGGGACTAGCGGGAGCAGATACGCAGTATTTT. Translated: CASSGGLAGADTQYF.

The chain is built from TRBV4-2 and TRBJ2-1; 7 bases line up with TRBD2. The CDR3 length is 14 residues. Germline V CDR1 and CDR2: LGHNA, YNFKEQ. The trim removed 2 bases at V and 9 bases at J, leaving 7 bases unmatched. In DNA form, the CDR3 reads TGTGCCAGCAGCCAATCTGCGGGAGAAGGTGAGCAGTTCTTC. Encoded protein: CASSQSAGEGEQFF.

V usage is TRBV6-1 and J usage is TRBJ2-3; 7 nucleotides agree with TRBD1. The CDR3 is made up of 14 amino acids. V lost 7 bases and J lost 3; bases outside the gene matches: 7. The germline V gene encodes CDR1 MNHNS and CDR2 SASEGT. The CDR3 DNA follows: TGTGCCAGCACCAGACAGGGACAGACAGATACGCAGTATTTT. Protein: CASTRQGQTDTQYF.

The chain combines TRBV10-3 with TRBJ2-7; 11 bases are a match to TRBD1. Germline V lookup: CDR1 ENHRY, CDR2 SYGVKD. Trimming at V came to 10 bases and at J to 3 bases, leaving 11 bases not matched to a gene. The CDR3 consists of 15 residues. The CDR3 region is CATQQTGTGGYEQYF. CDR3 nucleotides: TGTGCCACCCAACAAACCGGGACAGGGGGCTACGAGCAGTACTTC.

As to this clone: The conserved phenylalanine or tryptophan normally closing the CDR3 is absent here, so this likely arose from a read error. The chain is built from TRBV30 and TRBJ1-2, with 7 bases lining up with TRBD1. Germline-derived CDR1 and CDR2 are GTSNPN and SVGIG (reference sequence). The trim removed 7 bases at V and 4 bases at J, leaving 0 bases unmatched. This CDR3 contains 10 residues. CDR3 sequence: CASGGYGYTS. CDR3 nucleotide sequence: TGTGCCTCAGGGGGCTATGGCTACACCTCC.

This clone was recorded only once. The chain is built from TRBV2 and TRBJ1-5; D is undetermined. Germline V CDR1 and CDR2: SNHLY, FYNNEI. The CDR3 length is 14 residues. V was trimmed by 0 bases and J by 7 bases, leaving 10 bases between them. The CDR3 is CASSEATDGQPQHF. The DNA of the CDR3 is TGTGCCAGCAGTGAAGCTACAGACGGGCAGCCCCAGCATTTT.

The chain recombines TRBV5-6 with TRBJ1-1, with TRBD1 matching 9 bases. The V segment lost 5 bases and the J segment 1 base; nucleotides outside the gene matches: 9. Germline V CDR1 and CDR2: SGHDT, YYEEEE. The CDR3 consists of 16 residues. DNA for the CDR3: TGTGCCAGCAGGATCTACAGGGGGCGTTGGAACACTGAAGCTTTCTTT. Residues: CASRIYRGRWNTEAFF.

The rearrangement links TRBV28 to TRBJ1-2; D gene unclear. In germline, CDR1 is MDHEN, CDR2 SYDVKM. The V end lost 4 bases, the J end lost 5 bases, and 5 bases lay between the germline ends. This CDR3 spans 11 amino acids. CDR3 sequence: CASSSYYGYTF. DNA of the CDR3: TGTGCCAGCAGTTCCTATTATGGCTACACCTTC.

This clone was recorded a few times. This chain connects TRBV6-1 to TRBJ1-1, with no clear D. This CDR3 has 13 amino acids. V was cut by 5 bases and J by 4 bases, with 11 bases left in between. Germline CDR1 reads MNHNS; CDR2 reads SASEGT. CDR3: CASSSGPATEAFF. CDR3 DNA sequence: TGTGCCAGCAGTAGTGGCCCTGCCACTGAAGCTTTCTTT.

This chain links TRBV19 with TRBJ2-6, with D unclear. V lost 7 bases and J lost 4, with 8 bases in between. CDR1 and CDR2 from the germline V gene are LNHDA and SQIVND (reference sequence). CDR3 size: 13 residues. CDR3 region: CASTPLGANVLTF. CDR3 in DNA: TGTGCCAGTACCCCCCTCGGGGCCAACGTCCTGACTTTC.

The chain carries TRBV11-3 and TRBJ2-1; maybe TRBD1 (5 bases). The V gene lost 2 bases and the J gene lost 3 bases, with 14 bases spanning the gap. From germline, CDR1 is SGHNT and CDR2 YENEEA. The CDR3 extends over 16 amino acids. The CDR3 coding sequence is TGTGCCAGCAGCTTATTCGGTGACAGCAGCTACAATGAGCAGTTCTTC. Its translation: CASSLFGDSSYNEQFF. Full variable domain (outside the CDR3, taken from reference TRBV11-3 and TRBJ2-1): EAGVVQSPRYKIIEKKQPVAFWCNPISGHNTLYWYLQNLGQGPELLIRYENEEAVDDSQLPKDRFSAERLKGVDSTLKIQPAELGDSAVYLCASSLFGDSSYNEQFFGPGTRLTVL.

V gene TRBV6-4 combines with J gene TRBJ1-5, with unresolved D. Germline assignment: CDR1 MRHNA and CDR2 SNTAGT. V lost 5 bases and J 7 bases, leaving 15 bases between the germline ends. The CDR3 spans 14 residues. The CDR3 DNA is TGTGCCAGCAGTCCCAGTCCTGGGGTCCAGCCCCAGCATTTT. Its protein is CASSPSPGVQPQHF.

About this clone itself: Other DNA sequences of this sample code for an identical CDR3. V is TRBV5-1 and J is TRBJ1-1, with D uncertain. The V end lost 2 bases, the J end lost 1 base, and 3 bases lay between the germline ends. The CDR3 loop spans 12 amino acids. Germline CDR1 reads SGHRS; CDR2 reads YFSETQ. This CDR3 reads CASSLPNTEAFF. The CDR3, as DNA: TGCGCCAGCAGCTTACCGAACACTGAAGCTTTCTTT. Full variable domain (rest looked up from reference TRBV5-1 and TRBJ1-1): KAGVTQTPRYLIKTRGQQVTLSCSPISGHRSVSWYQQTPGQGLQFLFEYFSETQRNKGNFPGRFSGRQFSNSRSEMNVSTLELGDSALYLCASSLPNTEAFFGQGTRLTVV.

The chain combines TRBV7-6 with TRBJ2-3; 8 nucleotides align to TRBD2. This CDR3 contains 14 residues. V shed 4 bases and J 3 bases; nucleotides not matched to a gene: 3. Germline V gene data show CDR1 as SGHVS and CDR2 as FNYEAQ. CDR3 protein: CASSSGGRTDTQYF. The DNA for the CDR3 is TGTGCCAGCAGCTCCGGCGGGAGGACAGATACGCAGTATTTT.

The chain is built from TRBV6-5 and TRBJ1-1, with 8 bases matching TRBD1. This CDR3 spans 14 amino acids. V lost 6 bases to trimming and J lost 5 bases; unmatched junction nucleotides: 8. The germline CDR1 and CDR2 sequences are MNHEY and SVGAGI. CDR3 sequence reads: CASSSRGRMTEAFF. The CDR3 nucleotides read TGTGCCAGCAGCTCCAGGGGGCGAATGACTGAAGCTTTCTTT.

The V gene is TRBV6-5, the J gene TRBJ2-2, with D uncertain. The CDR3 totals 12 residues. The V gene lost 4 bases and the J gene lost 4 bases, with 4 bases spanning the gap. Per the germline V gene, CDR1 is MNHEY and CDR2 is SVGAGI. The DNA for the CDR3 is TGTGCCAGCAGTTTTGTCACCGGGGAGCTGTTTTTT. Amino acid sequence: CASSFVTGELFF.